Here is one TCR beta chain with its context. Its antigen remains unknown. The CDR3 contains 13 residues. The germline CDR1 and CDR2 sequences are SQVTM and ANQGSEA. V shed 4 bases, J shed 2 bases, and the junction held 3 bases outside the gene matches. cDNA serving as the sequencing template came from extracted, reverse transcribed RNA. Assay used: immunoSEQ multiplex PCR; TCRdb lists only in-frame clones, some missing. The sample yields approximately 180,000 clones, about 63% seen once. Researchers took lesional scalp punch biopsies and peripheral blood from people who were alopecia areata patients. The authors sorted CD4+ and CD8+ T cells from PBMCs. The sample originates from a study of CD8+ T cells in alopecia areata. Findings of the study overall: In lesional scalp, particularly from alopecia totalis/universalis, clonality was higher than in normal scalp.

The V call is TRBV29-1, the J call TRBJ2-3, with TRBD2 matching 7 bases. The clonotype was recovered from a human donor with alopecia areata. Sequencing was performed on CD4+ T cells sorted from blood, taken at week 0. In nucleotides, the CDR3 is TGCAGCGTTGCCGGGACTATCACAGATACGCAGTATTTT. Residues: CSVAGTITDTQYF.